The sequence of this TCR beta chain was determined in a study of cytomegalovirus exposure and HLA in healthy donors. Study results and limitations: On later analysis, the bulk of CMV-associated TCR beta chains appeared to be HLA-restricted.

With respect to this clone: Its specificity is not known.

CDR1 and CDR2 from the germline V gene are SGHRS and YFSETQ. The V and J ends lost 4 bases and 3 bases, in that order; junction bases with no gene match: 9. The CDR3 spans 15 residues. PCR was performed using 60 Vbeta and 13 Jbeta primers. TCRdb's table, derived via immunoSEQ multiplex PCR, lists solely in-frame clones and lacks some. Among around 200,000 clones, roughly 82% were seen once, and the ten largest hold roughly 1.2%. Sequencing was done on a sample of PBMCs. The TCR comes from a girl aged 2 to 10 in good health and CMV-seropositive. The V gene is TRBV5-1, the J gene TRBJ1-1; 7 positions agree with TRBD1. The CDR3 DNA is TGCGCCAGCAGCCCCAGACAGGGAGTAGACACTGAAGCTTTCTTT. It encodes CASSPRQGVDTEAFF.